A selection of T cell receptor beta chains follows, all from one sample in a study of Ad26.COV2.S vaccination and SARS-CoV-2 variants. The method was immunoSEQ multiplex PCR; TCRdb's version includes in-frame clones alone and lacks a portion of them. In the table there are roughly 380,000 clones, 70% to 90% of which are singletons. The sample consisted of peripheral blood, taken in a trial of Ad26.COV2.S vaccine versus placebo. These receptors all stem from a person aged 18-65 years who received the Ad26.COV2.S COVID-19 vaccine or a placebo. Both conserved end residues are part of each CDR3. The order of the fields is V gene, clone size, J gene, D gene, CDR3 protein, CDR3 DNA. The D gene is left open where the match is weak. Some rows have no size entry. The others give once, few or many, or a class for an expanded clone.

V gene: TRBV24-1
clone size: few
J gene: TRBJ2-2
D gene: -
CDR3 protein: CATSDSTETNTGELFF
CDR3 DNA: TGTGCCACCAGTGATTCGACAGAGACTAACACCGGGGAGCTGTTTTTT

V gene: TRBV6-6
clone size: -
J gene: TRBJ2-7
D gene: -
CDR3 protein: CASSPSDRVTLFGGGPTYEQYF
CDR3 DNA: TGTGCCAGCAGTCCTTCGGACAGGGTAACCCTTTTCGGGGGAGGGCCCACCTACGAGCAGTACTTC

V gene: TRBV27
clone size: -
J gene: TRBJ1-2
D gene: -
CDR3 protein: CASSLSRGPYGYTF
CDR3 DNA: TGTGCCAGCAGTTTATCTAGGGGACCCTATGGCTACACCTTC

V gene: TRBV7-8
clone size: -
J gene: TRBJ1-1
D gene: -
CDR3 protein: CASSLRAPNTEAFF
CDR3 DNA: TGTGCCAGCAGCTTACGCGCCCCGAACACTGAAGCTTTCTTT

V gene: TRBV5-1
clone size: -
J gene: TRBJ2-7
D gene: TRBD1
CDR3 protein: CASSLEGQAEQYF
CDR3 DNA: TGCGCCAGCAGCTTGGAAGGACAGGCAGAGCAGTACTTC

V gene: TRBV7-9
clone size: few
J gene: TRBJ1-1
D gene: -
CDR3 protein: CASSTSDTMNTEAFF
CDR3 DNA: TGTGCCAGCAGCACCTCGGACACGATGAACACTGAAGCTTTCTTT

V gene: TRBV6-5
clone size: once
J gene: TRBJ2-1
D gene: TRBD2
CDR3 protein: CASSYSGGRSYNEQFF
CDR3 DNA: TGTGCCAGCAGTTACTCGGGAGGGAGGTCGTACAATGAGCAGTTCTTC

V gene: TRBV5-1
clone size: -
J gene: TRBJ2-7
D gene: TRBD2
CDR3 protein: CASSSSGGPYYEQYF
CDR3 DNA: TGCGCCAGCAGCTCTAGCGGGGGGCCCTACTACGAGCAGTACTTC

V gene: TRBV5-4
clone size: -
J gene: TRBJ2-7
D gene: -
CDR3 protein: CASSGRAGLIEEQYF
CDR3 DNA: TGTGCCAGCAGCGGACGTGCGGGACTGATTGAAGAGCAGTACTTC

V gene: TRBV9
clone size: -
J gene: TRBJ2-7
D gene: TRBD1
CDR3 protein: CASSEGGGEQYF
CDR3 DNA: TGTGCCAGCAGCGAAGGGGGCGGGGAGCAGTACTTC

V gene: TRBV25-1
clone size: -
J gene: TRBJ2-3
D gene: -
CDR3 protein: CASSEPREGTDTQYF
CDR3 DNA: TGTGCCAGCAGTGAACCCAGGGAGGGCACAGATACGCAGTATTTT

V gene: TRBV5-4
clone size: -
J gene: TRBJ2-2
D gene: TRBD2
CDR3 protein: CASSPTGTTDTGELFF
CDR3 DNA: TGTGCCAGCAGCCCGACCGGGACTACGGACACCGGGGAGCTGTTTTTT

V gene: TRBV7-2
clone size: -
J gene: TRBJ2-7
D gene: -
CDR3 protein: CASSLGGFPEQYF
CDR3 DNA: TGTGCCAGCAGCTTAGGGGGCTTTCCCGAGCAGTACTTC

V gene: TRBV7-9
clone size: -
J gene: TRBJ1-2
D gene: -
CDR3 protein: CASSLGLGRANYGYTF
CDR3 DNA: TGTGCCAGCAGCTTAGGCTTGGGACGGGCGAACTATGGCTACACCTTC

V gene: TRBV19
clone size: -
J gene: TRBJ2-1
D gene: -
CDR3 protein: CASSIGGVLNEQFF
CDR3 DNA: TGTGCCAGTAGTATCGGCGGAGTCCTCAATGAGCAGTTCTTC

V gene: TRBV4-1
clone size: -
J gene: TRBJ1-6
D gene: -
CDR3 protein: CASSDRGRGDSPLHF
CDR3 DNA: TGCGCCAGCAGCGATAGGGGACGAGGGGATTCACCCCTCCACTTT

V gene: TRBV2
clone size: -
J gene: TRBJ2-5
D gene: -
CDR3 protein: CASSTRGETQYF
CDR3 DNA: TGTGCCAGCAGCACCAGGGGTGAGACCCAGTACTTC

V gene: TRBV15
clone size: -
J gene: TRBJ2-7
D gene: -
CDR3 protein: CATSRDLRYEQYF
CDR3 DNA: TGTGCCACCAGCAGAGATCTCCGCTACGAGCAGTACTTC

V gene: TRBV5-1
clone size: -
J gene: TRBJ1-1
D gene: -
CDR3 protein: CASSQGHNTEAFF
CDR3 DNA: TGCGCCAGCAGCCAGGGACACAACACTGAAGCTTTCTTT

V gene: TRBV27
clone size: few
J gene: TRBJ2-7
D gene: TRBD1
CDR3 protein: CASTRTGTYEQYF
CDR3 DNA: TGTGCCAGCACCAGGACAGGGACCTACGAGCAGTACTTC

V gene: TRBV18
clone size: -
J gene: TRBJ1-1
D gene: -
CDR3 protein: CASSPSQARSTEAFF
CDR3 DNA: TGTGCCAGCTCACCATCGCAGGCCCGTAGCACTGAAGCTTTCTTT

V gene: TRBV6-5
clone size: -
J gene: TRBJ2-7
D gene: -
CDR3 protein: CASSLDVEYEQYF
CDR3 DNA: TGTGCCAGCAGTCTGGACGTAGAGTACGAGCAGTACTTC

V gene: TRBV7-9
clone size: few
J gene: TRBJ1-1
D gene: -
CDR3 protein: CASSWGTRDTEAFF
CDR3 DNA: TGTGCCAGCAGCTGGGGGACGCGGGACACTGAAGCTTTCTTT

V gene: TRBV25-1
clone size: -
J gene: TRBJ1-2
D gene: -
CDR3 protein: CASSGGGSGYTF
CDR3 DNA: TGTGCCAGCAGCGGCGGCGGTTCTGGCTACACCTTC

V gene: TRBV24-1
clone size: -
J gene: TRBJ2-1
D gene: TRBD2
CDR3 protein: CATAPSSGIFNEQFF
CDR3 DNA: TGTGCCACCGCCCCTAGTAGCGGGATATTCAATGAGCAGTTCTTC

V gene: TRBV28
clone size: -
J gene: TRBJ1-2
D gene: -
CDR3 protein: CASSGYAYGYTF
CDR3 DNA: TGTGCCAGCAGTGGATATGCGTATGGCTACACCTTC

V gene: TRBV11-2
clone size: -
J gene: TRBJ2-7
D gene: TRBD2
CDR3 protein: CASSPGLAGRGEQYF
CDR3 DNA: TGTGCCAGCAGCCCCGGACTAGCGGGAAGGGGCGAGCAGTACTTC

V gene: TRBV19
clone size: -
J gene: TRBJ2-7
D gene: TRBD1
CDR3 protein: CASSSLRDRDNEQYF
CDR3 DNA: TGTGCCAGTAGCTCTCTCCGGGACAGGGACAACGAGCAGTACTTC

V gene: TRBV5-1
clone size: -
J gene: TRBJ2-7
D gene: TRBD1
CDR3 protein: CASSLEDRATYEQYF
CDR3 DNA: TGCGCCAGCAGCTTGGAGGACAGGGCGACCTACGAGCAGTACTTC

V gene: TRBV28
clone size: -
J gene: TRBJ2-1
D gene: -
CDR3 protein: CASRSSGQQAYNEQFF
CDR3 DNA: TGTGCCAGCAGAAGCTCGGGCCAGCAGGCCTACAATGAGCAGTTCTTC

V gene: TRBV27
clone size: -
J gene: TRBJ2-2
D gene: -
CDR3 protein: CASSLYQGNTGELFF
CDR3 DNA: TGTGCCAGCAGTTTATATCAGGGGAACACCGGGGAGCTGTTTTTT

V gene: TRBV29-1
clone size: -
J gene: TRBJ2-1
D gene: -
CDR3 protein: CSVEDAGRGYNEQFF
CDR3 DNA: TGCAGCGTTGAAGATGCCGGTAGGGGTTACAATGAGCAGTTCTTC

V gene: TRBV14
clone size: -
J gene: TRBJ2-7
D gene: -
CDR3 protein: CASSPPGGRAYEQYF
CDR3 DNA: TGTGCCAGCAGCCCCCCTGGCGGCAGGGCCTACGAGCAGTACTTC

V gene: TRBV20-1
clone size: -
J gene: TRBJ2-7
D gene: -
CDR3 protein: CSASQGWDYEQYF
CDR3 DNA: TGCAGTGCTAGTCAGGGGTGGGACTACGAGCAGTACTTC

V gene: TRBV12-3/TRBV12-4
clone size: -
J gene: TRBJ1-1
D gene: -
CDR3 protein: CASSLGQGTEAFF
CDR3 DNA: TGTGCCAGCAGTTTAGGGCAGGGGACTGAAGCTTTCTTT

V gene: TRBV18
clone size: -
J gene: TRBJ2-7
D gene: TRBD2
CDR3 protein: CASSQLAGEREQYF
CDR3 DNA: TGTGCCAGCTCGCAACTAGCGGGAGAGCGCGAGCAGTACTTC

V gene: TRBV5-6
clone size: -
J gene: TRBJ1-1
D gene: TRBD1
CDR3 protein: CASSFGTGGAYNTEAFF
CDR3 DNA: TGTGCCAGCAGCTTTGGGACAGGGGGCGCCTATAACACTGAAGCTTTCTTT

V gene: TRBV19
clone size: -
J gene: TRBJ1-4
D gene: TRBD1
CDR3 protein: CASTRPGQGAGKLFF
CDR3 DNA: TGTGCCAGTACCCGCCCGGGACAGGGGGCGGGAAAACTGTTTTTT

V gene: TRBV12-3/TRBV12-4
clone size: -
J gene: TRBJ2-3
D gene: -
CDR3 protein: CASGRLDTDTQYF
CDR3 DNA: TGTGCCAGCGGGCGACTGGACACAGATACGCAGTATTTT

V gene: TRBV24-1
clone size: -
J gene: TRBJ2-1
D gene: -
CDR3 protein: CATSEEGLGLYNEQFF
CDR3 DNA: TGTGCCACCAGTGAGGAAGGTCTAGGCCTCTACAATGAGCAGTTCTTC

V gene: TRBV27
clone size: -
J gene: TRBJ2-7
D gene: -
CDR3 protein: CASSFGSGSYEQYF
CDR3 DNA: TGTGCCAGCAGTTTCGGTAGCGGATCCTACGAGCAGTACTTC

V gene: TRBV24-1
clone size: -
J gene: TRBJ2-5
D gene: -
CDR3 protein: CATSSRDLGGETQYF
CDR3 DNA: TGTGCCACCAGTAGCCGGGACTTAGGAGGAGAGACCCAGTACTTC

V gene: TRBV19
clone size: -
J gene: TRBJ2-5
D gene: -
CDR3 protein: CASSIDLRPETQYF
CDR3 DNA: TGTGCCAGTAGTATAGATCTCCGACCCGAGACCCAGTACTTC

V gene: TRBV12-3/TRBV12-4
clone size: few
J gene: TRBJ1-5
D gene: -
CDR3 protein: CASTRVPQPQHF
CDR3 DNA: TGTGCCAGCACACGGGTTCCTCAGCCCCAGCATTTT

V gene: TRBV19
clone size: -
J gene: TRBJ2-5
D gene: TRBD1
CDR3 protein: CASGTGTVQETQYF
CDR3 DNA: TGTGCCAGTGGGACCGGGACAGTCCAAGAGACCCAGTACTTC

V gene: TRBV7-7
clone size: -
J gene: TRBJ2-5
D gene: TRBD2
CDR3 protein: CASSLERGGFQETQYF
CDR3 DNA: TGTGCTAGCAGCTTAGAGCGGGGGGGTTTCCAAGAGACCCAGTACTTC

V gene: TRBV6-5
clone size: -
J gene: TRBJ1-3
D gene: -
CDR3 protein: CASSRTAGGGNTIYF
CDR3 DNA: TGTGCCAGCAGCCGGACTGCGGGTGGTGGAAACACCATATATTTT

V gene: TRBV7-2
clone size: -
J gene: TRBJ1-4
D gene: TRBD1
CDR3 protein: CASSSGTGREKLFF
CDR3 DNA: TGTGCCAGCAGTTCCGGGACAGGGAGGGAAAAACTGTTTTTT

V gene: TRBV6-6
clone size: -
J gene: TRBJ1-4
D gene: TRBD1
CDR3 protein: CASKLRTGQIEKLFF
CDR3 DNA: TGTGCCAGCAAACTAAGGACAGGGCAAATTGAAAAACTGTTTTTT

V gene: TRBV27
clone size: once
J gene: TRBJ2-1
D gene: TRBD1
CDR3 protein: CASSPAGGPYNEQFF
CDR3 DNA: TGTGCCAGCAGCCCTGCAGGGGGCCCCTACAATGAGCAGTTCTTC

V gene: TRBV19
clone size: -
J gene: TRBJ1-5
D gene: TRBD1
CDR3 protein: CASRMGGQGRGQPQHF
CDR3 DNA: TGTGCCAGTAGGATGGGGGGACAGGGTCGCGGTCAGCCCCAGCATTTT

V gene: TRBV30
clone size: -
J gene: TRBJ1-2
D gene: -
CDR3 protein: CAWSVLGRNYGYTF
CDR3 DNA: TGTGCCTGGAGTGTACTCGGCAGAAACTATGGCTACACCTTC

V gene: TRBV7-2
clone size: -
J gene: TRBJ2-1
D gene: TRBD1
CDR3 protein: CASSRDRGRENEQFF
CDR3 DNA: TGTGCCAGCAGCCGCGACAGGGGGCGTGAAAATGAGCAGTTCTTC